Each of the 27 T cell receptor beta chains below was sequenced from the same sample in a study of blood T cells in healthy people across ages. Primed by a sample-barcoded 5' primer and a J-beta primer mix, a second PCR proceeded for about 6 to 12 cycles. TCRdb called the 5' RACE reads again in MiXCR, with one record for every CDR3 protein. The sample contains 800,000 to 1,000,000 distinct CDR3 sequences, about 44% of which appear only once. Input material: blood. These receptors were collected from a man aged 25-45 years in good health.

CDR3 in DNA: TGTGCCAGCAGCGGCGTGTCAGGTAGCGACGAGCAGTACTTC. Protein product: CASSGVSGSDEQYF. The rearrangement joins TRBV3-1 to TRBJ2-5; maybe TRBD2 (5 bases). TRBJ2-7 matches the DNA end more closely, so the J call is doubtful. This CDR3 spans 14 amino acids. Per germline, CDR1 LGHDT and CDR2 YNNKEL (reference sequence).

The chain employs TRBV28 and TRBJ2-1, with 8 nucleotides matching TRBD1. Germline CDR1 MDHEN, CDR2 SYDVKM. V shed 8 bases, J shed 6 bases, and the junction held 6 bases outside the gene matches. The CDR3 is 13 residues long. The CDR3 loop is CASRGQGGNEQFF. The CDR3 region has the DNA TGTGCCAGCCGCGGACAGGGCGGCAATGAGCAGTTCTTC. The full variable domain, in which reference TRBV28 and TRBJ2-1 provide the parts outside the CDR3, is DVKVTQSSRYLVKRTGEKVFLECVQDMDHENMFWYRQDPGLGLRLIYFSYDVKMKEKGDIPEGYSVSREKKERFSLILESASTNQTSMYLCASRGQGGNEQFFGPGTRLTVL.

The V and J genes are TRBV20-1 and TRBJ2-5; no firm D call. Trimming shortened V by 2 bases and J by 1 base, and 8 bases separated the two germline ends. Germline CDR1 and CDR2: DFQATT and SNEGSKA (reference sequence). The CDR3 has 13 amino acids. For the CDR3, the DNA is TGCAGTGCTAGAAAGAACCTCCAAGAGACCCAGTACTTC. This gives the protein CSARKNLQETQYF.

This clonotype occurred a few times. CDR3: CASRRDRGVNEQYF. CDR3 coding DNA: TGTGCCAGCAGGCGTGACAGGGGAGTGAACGAGCAGTACTTC. This sequence joins TRBV7-2 and TRBJ2-4; 8 bases line up with TRBD1. The end of the DNA is better explained by TRBJ2-7, so the J call may be wrong. Per the germline V gene, CDR1 is SGHTA and CDR2 is FQGNSA. The CDR3 length is 14 residues.

This clonotype appeared a single time. The chain links TRBV7-9 to TRBJ1-5, with TRBD1 as a possible D gene (5 bases). This CDR3 region has 15 residues. V lost 6 bases, J lost 0 bases, and 12 bases lay in between. Germline values: CDR1 SEHNR, CDR2 FQNEAQ (reference sequence). The CDR3 DNA follows: TGTGCCAGCAGTTTTAGGGGCGATAGCAATCAGCCCCAGCATTTT. The encoded protein is CASSFRGDSNQPQHF.

The chain combines TRBV7-8 with TRBJ2-2, with 9 nucleotides matching TRBD2. Per the germline V gene, CDR1 is SGHVS and CDR2 is FQNEAQ. After removal of 3 bases from V and 9 bases from J, the junction contained 11 bases not matched to a gene. The CDR3 spans 16 residues. In DNA, the CDR3 is TGTGCCAGCAGCTTGGTTTCTAGCGGGGCCAGAAGGGAGCTGTTTTTT. Protein: CASSLVSSGARRELFF.

This clonotype appeared a few times. The chain joins TRBV4-2 to TRBJ1-1, with TRBD1 matching over 8 bases. Looked up from germline, CDR1 is LGHNA and CDR2 is YNFKEQ. V lost 3 bases and J lost 1; bases outside the gene matches: 7. The CDR3 spans 16 residues. The CDR3: CASSHSQGAWNTEAFF. The CDR3 DNA sequence: TGTGCCAGCAGCCATAGCCAGGGGGCGTGGAACACTGAAGCTTTCTTT.

In this sample, this clonotype turned up a few times. The rearrangement links TRBV3-1 to TRBJ1-5, with D perhaps matching TRBD1 (5 bases). The germline CDR1 and CDR2 sequences are LGHDT and YNNKEL (reference sequence). The V gene lost 4 bases and the J gene lost 5 bases, with 15 bases spanning the gap. The length of the CDR3 is 15 residues. The CDR3, as DNA: TGTGCCAGCAGCCTTCTTCCAGGGAACGATCAGCCCCAGCATTTT. Translation gives CASSLLPGNDQPQHF.

This clonotype was observed a handful of times. J is TRBJ2-3 and V is TRBV10-2, with 7 bases lining up with TRBD2. Per germline, CDR1 WSHSY and CDR2 SAAADI. There are 14 residues in the CDR3. The V and J ends lost 3 bases and 3 bases, in that order; junction bases with no gene match: 3. The chain's CDR3 is CASSDLAATDTQYF. Written as DNA, the CDR3 is TGCGCCAGCAGTGATCTAGCGGCTACAGATACGCAGTATTTT.

With regard to this clonotype: One end of the junction is discordant with germline, which a read error may explain. The chain joins TRBV7-2 to TRBJ2-3; D gene uncertain. CDR1 is SGHTA, CDR2 FQGNSA, per germline. The CDR3 length is 13 residues. Here the CDR3 DNA reads TGTGTCAGCAGCCTAAACCCTAGGGATACGCAGTATTTT. As protein: CVSSLNPRDTQYF.

This clonotype turned up a few times. This chain links TRBV7-2 with TRBJ2-5, with TRBD1 identical over 7 bases. Matching the DNA end better, TRBJ2-7 makes the J call doubtful. There are 14 residues in the CDR3. From germline, CDR1 is SGHTA and CDR2 FQGNSA. CDR3 DNA: TGTGCCAGCAGATCAGGGGGACCCTTCCACGAGCAGTACTTC. Translation gives CASRSGGPFHEQYF.

This clonotype came up a few times. This chain links TRBV27 with TRBJ2-7, with TRBD1 as a possible D gene (5 bases). The CDR3 contains 15 residues. With 3 bases removed from V and 2 bases from J, the gap between germline ends came to 14 bases. Per germline, CDR1 MNHEY and CDR2 SMNVEV (reference sequence). The CDR3 sequence: CASSFLRTGTYEQYF. DNA of the CDR3: TGTGCCAGCAGTTTCCTGCGAACAGGTACCTACGAGCAGTACTTC.

This clonotype was detected only once. The V gene is TRBV29-1, the J gene TRBJ1-2, with a weak D call TRBD1 (6 bases). Germline CDR1 and CDR2: SQVTM and ANQGSEA. Trimming removed 3 bases at V and 8 bases at J, with 13 bases between. The CDR3 has 12 amino acids. The CDR3 DNA is TGCAGCGTTGACCGACAGGCCCAGGGCTACACCTTC. This codes for CSVDRQAQGYTF.

About this clonotype itself: It is unclear where the CDR3 begins or ends on the DNA, so no DNA is shown, and the CDR3 is as TCRdb lists it. This chain uses TRBV27 with TRBJ1-5. The CDR3 is 16 amino acids long, termini counted. Germline V gene sequence: CDR1 MNHEY, CDR2 SMNVEV (reference sequence). This CDR3 reads CASSSSGGAIGQPQHF.

This clonotype was found many times. The chain carries TRBV4-1 and TRBJ2-2, with TRBD1 as a possible D gene (5 bases). Per germline, CDR1 MGHRA and CDR2 YSYEKL. The germline V and J ends were trimmed by 0 bases and 6 bases, with 14 bases remaining between them. This CDR3 region has 16 residues. In nucleotides, the CDR3 is TGCGCCAGCAGCCAAGATGTGGCAGGGTATCCCGGGGAGCTGTTTTTT. It codes for CASSQDVAGYPGELFF.

The chain uses TRBV27 and TRBJ2-7; no clear D gene. The CDR3 contains 13 residues. Germline V gene sequence: CDR1 MNHEY, CDR2 SMNVEV (reference sequence). V was trimmed by 1 base and J by 2 bases, leaving 6 bases between them. The CDR3 loop reads CASSLWVAYEQYF. Here the CDR3 DNA reads TGTGCCAGCAGTTTATGGGTTGCCTACGAGCAGTACTTC.

This clonotype was counted only a few times. The chain uses TRBV24-1 and TRBJ2-3, with unresolved D. Between the trimmed V and J ends, which lost 4 bases and 0 bases, there was a span of 10 bases. CDR1 is KGHDR and CDR2 is SFDVKD in the germline V gene. This CDR3 contains 15 residues. CDR3 region: CATSDWAASTDTQYF. In DNA, the CDR3 is TGTGCCACCAGTGACTGGGCAGCTAGCACAGATACGCAGTATTTT.

A note on this clonotype: A much larger clone differs by one base, so this may be a read error. This chain links TRBV4-3 with TRBJ2-2; tentatively, D is TRBD2 (5 bases). This CDR3 contains 15 residues. Deletions cut 4 bases from V and 1 base from J, with 10 bases between. Germline V lookup: CDR1 LGHNA, CDR2 YSLEER. The CDR3 region has the DNA TGCGCCAGCAGCCGAGAAGAGGGGAACACCGGGGAGCTGTTTTTT. This sequence encodes CASSREEGNTGELFF.

The J gene is TRBJ2-3, the V gene TRBV12-3 or TRBV12-4; no clear D gene. Trimming stripped 5 bases from V and 1 base from J, with 10 bases between. CDR3 length: 14 residues. The CDR3 DNA reads TGTGCCAGCAGTCCCTGGCAGGGCACAGATACGCAGTATTTT. Translation gives CASSPWQGTDTQYF.

The chain joins TRBV7-9 to TRBJ1-2, with D tentatively TRBD1 (5 bases). Germline assignment: CDR1 SEHNR and CDR2 FQNEAQ (reference sequence). The CDR3 consists of 14 residues. V lost 2 bases, J lost 5 bases, and 12 bases lay in between. The CDR3 spells CASSLPGTQYGYTF. As DNA, the CDR3 is TGTGCCAGCAGCTTACCCGGGACGCAGTATGGCTACACCTTC.

V usage is TRBV29-1 and J usage is TRBJ2-7, with D hard to call. The CDR3 covers 15 residues. The V gene's germline CDR1 is SQVTM and CDR2 ANQGSEA. Trimming removed 1 base from V and 2 bases from J, with 15 bases in between. CDR3 nucleotides: TGCAGCGTTGAAGGGACCGCTGAAAAGCCCTACGAGCAGTACTTC. Translated: CSVEGTAEKPYEQYF.

The rearrangement joins TRBV12-3 or TRBV12-4 to TRBJ1-5; D is unresolved. This CDR3 has 13 residues. Trimming shortened V by 6 bases and J by 3 bases, and 9 bases separated the two germline ends. The CDR3, as DNA: TGTGCCAGCAGAGGGAAGGACAATCAGCCCCAGCATTTT. It codes for CASRGKDNQPQHF.

The chain joins TRBV18 to TRBJ1-2, with 7 bases matching TRBD1. The germline V gene encodes CDR1 KGHSH and CDR2 LQKENI. CDR3 size: 17 residues. Unmatched junction bases numbered 10, after V lost 3 bases and J lost 0 bases. DNA of the CDR3: TGTGCCAGCTCACCGCGAAACCAGGGGGAAGCTAACTATGGCTACACCTTC. This encodes CASSPRNQGEANYGYTF.

V gene TRBV27 combines with J gene TRBJ2-7, with D tentatively TRBD1 (6 bases). Trimming shortened V by 0 bases and J by 4 bases, and 16 bases separated the two germline ends. CDR3 size: 16 residues. Per germline, CDR1 MNHEY and CDR2 SMNVEV (reference sequence). The CDR3 coding sequence is TGTGCCAGCAGTTTATCGCGGCAGGGGAACGCTTACGAGCAGTACTTC. It translates to CASSLSRQGNAYEQYF.

The genes are TRBV27 and TRBJ2-2, with D tentatively TRBD2 (6 bases). The V gene's germline CDR1 is MNHEY and CDR2 SMNVEV (reference sequence). V lost 5 bases and J lost 3, with 16 bases in between. The length of the CDR3 is 16 residues. The CDR3 DNA is TGTGCCAGCAGTCCACTGACTAGACCGGACACCGGGGAGCTGTTTTTT. The encoded protein is CASSPLTRPDTGELFF.

The chain recombines TRBV9 with TRBJ2-3; D possibly corresponds to TRBD2 (6 bases). The length of the CDR3 is 18 residues. Trimming pared 4 bases from V and 1 base from J, leaving 22 bases between. The germline CDR1 and CDR2 sequences are SGDLS and YYNGEE. The chain's CDR3 is CASSISSGTLGGTDTQYF. In DNA, the CDR3 is TGTGCCAGCAGCATATCCTCCGGGACTTTAGGCGGCACAGATACGCAGTATTTT.

This clonotype was picked up one time. It may be a read error: a sequence one base away is much more abundant. The V and J genes are TRBV6-1 and TRBJ1-2; D is uncertain. The CDR3 totals 14 residues. The germline CDR1 and CDR2 sequences are MNHNS and SASEGT. Here the CDR3 DNA reads TGTGCCAGCAACCCAGGAAAAACGAACTATGGCCACACCTTC. Its translation: CASNPGKTNYGHTF.